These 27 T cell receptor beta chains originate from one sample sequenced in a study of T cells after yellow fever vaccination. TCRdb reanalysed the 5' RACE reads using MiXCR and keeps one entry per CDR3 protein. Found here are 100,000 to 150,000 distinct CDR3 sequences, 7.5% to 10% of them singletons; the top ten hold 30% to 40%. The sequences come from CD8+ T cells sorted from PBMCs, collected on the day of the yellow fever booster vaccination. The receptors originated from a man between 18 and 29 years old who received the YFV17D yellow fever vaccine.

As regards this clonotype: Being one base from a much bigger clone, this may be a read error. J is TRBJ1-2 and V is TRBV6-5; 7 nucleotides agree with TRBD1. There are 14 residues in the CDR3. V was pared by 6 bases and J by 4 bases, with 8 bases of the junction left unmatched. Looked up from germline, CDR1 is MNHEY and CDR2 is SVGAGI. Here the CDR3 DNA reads TGTGCCAGCAGCCGATACAGGGGTTGCTATGGCTACACCTTC. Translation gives CASSRYRGCYGYTF.

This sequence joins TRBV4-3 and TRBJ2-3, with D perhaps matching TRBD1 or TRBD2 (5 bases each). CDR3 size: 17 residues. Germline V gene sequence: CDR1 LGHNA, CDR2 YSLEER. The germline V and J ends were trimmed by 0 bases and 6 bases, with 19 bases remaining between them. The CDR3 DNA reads TGCGCCAGCAGCCAAGAATCGCAGCCGGGACCCCCTGATACGCAGTATTTT. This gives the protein CASSQESQPGPPDTQYF.

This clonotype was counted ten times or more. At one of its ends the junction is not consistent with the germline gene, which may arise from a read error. CDR3 nucleotide sequence: TGTGCCAGCAGTTTGGGTAGCAATCAGCCCCAGCATTTT. Translation: CASSLGSNQPQHF. The V gene is TRBV5-1, the J gene TRBJ1-5; D not resolved. Looked up from germline, CDR1 is SGHRS and CDR2 is YFSETQ. CDR3 size: 13 residues.

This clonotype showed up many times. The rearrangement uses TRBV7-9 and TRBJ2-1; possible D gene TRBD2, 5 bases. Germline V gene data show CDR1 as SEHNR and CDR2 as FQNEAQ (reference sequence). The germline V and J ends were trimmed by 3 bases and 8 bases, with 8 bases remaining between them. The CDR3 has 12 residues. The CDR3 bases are TGTGCCAGCAGCTTTGGCGGGCATGAGCAGTTCTTC. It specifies CASSFGGHEQFF.

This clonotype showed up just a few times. The CDR3 nucleotides are TGCAGCGCTACAGGGCCCAAAAACATTCAGTACTTC. Its protein is CSATGPKNIQYF. The chain has TRBV29-1 and TRBJ2-4; D possibly corresponds to TRBD1 (6 bases). The CDR3 has 12 residues. V shed 7 bases and J shed 2 bases, with 9 bases lying between them. Germline V gene lookup returns CDR1 SQVTM and CDR2 ANQGSEA.

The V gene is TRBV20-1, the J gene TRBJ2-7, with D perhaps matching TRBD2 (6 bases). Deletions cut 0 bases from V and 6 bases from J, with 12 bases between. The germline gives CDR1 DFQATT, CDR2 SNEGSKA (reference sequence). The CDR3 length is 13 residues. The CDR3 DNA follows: TGCAGTGCTAGAGAGGGCAGGGAGGTCGAGCAGTACTTC. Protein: CSAREGREVEQYF.

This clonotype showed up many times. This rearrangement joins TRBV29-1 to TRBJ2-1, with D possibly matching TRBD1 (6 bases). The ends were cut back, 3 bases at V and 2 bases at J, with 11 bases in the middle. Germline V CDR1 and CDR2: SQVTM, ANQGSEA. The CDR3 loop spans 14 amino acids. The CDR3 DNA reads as TGCAGCGTTGAGGCAGGGGAGACCTACAATGAGCAGTTCTTC. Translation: CSVEAGETYNEQFF.

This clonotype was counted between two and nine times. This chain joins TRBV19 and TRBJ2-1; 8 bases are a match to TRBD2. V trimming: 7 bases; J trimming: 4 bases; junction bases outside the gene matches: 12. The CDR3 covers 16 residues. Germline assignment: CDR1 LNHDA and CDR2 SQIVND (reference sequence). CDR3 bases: TGTGCCAGTACCCCCCGGCCAGCGGGAGATTACAATGAGCAGTTCTTC. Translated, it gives CASTPRPAGDYNEQFF. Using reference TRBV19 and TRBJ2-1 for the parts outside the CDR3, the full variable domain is DGGITQSPKYLFRKEGQNVTLSCEQNLNHDAMYWYRQDPGQGLRLIYYSQIVNDFQKGDIAEGYSVSREKKESFPLTVTSAQKNPTAFYLCASTPRPAGDYNEQFFGPGTRLTVL.

In DNA, the CDR3 is TGCAGTGCTAGAAGACAGGGGCGGGTGTACACTGAAGCTTTCTTT. It encodes CSARRQGRVYTEAFF. V usage is TRBV20-1 and J usage is TRBJ1-1, with TRBD1 matching 8 bases. Trimming removed 2 bases from V and 3 bases from J; junction bases left unmatched: 8. Germline V gene data show CDR1 as DFQATT and CDR2 as SNEGSKA (reference sequence). The CDR3 spans 15 residues.

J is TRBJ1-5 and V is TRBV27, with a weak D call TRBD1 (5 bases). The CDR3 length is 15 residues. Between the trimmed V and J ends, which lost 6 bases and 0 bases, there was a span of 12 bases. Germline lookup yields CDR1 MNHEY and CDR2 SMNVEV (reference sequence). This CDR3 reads CASSHRSYSNQPQHF. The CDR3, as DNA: TGTGCCAGCAGCCACAGGTCTTATAGCAATCAGCCCCAGCATTTT.

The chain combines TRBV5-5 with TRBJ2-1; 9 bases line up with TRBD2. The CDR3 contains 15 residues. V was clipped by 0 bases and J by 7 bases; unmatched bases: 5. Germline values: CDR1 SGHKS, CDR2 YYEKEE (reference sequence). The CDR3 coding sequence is TGTGCCAGCAGCTTGGCGGCTAGCGGGGCGAATGAGCAGTTCTTC. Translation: CASSLAASGANEQFF.

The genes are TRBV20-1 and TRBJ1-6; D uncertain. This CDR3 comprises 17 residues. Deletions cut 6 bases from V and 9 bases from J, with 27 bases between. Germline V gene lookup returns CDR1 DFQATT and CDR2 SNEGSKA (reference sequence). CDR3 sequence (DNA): TGCAGTGCCCCACGATCGGGAGACACTCGGAGATTTTCACCCCTCCACTTT. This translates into CSAPRSGDTRRFSPLHF.

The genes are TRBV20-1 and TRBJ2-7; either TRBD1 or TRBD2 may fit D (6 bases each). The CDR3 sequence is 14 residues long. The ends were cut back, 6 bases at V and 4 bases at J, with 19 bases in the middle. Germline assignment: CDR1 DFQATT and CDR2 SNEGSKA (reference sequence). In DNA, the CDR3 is TGCAGTGCCCCGCACGGGGGCTACTATTACGAGCAGTACTTC. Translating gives CSAPHGGYYYEQYF.

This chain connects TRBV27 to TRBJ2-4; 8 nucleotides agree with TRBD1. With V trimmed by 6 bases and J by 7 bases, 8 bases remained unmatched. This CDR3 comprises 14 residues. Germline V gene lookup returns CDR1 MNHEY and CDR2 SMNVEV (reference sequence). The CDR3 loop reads CASRGRTGWNIQYF. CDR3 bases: TGTGCCAGCAGGGGCCGGACAGGGTGGAACATTCAGTACTTC.

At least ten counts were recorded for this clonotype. The CDR3 spells CASSLGGSPAETQYF. The CDR3 DNA reads TGTGCCAGCAGCTTAGGGGGTAGTCCCGCTGAGACCCAGTACTTC. This chain links TRBV7-6 with TRBJ2-5; D is unclear. This CDR3 is built from 15 residues. The V gene lost 1 base and the J gene lost 5 bases, with 14 bases spanning the gap. The V gene's germline CDR1 is SGHVS and CDR2 FNYEAQ.

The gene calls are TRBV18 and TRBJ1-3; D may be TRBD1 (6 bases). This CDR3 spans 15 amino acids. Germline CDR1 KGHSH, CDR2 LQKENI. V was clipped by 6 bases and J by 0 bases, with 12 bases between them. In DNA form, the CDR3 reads TGTGCCAGCTCGCCTACGGACAGCTCTGGAAACACCATATATTTT. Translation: CASSPTDSSGNTIYF.

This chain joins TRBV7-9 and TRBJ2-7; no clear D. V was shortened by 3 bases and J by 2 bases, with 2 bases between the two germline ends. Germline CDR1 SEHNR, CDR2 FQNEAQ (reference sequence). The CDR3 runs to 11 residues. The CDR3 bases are TGTGCCAGCAGCTTTACCTACGAGCAGTACTTC. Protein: CASSFTYEQYF.

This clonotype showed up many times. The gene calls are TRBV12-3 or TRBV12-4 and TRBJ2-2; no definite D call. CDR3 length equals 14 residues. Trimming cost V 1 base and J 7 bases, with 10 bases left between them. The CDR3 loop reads CASSLDRSDGELFF. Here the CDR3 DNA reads TGTGCCAGCAGTTTAGACAGATCAGACGGGGAGCTGTTTTTT.

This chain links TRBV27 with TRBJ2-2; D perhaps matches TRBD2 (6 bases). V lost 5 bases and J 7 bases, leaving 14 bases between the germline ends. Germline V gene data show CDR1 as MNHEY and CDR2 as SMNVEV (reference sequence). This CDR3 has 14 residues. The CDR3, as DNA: TGTGCCAGCAGTCAAATGCCGGGGGTCGGGGAGCTGTTTTTT. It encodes CASSQMPGVGELFF.

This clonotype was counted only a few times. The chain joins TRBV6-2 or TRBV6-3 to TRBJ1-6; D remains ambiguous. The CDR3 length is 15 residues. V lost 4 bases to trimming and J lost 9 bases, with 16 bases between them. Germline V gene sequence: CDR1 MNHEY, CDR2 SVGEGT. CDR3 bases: TGTGCCAGCAGTTTCGAAGGTCCGTGGGGTTCACCCCTCCACTTT. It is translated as CASSFEGPWGSPLHF.

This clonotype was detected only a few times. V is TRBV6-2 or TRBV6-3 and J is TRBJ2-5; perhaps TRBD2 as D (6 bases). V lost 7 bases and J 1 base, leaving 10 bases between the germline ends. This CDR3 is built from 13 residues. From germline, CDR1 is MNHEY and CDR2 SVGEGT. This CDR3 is CASIGDSQETQYF. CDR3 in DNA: TGTGCCAGCATAGGGGACTCCCAAGAGACCCAGTACTTC.

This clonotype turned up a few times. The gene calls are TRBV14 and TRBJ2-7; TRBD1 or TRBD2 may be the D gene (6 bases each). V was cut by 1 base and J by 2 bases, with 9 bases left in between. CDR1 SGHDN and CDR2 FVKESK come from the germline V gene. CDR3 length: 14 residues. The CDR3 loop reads CASSQGGATYEQYF. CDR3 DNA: TGTGCCAGCAGCCAAGGGGGGGCCACCTACGAGCAGTACTTC.

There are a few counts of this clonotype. The CDR3 DNA sequence: TGTGCCAGCAGCAATATGGGGACAGGGGGCAGCACAGATACGCAGTATTTT. This encodes CASSNMGTGGSTDTQYF. This chain uses TRBV21-1 with TRBJ2-3; TRBD1 is taken as the D call from the table, unchecked against the DNA. TRBV21-1 constitutes a pseudogene. The CDR3 covers 17 residues.

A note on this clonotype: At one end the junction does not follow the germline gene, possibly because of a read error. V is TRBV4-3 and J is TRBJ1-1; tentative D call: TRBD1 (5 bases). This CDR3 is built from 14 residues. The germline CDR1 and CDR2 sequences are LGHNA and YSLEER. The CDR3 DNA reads TGCGCCAGCAGGCCCGGGACGGTGAACACTGAAGCTCTCTTT. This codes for CASRPGTVNTEALF.

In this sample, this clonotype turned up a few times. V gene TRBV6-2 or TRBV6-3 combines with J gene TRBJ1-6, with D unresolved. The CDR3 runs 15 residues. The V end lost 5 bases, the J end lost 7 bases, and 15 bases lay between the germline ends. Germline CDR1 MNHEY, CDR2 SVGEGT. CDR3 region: CASSARLLENSPLHF. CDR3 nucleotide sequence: TGTGCCAGCAGTGCCCGACTCCTGGAGAATTCACCCCTCCACTTT.

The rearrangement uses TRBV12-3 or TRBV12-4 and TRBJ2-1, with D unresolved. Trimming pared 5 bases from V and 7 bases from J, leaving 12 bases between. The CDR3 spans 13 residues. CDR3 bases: TGTGCCAGCAGTCCGCCTGACAAGAATGAGCAGTTCTTC. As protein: CASSPPDKNEQFF.

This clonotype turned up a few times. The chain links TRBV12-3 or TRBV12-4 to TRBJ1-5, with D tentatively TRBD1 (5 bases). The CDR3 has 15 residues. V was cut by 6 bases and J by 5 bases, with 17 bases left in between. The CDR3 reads CASSYSRGAYQPQHF. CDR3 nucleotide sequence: TGTGCCAGCAGCTACTCGAGGGGTGCTTATCAGCCCCAGCATTTT.